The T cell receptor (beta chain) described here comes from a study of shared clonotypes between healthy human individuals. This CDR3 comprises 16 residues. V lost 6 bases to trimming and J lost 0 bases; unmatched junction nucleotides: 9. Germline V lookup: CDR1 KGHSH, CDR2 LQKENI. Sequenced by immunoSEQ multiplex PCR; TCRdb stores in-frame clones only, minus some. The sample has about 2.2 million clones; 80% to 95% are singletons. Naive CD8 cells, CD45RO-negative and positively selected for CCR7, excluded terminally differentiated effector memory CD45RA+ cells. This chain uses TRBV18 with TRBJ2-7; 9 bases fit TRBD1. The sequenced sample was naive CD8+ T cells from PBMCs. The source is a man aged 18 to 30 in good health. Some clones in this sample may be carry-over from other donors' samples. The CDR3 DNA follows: TGTGCCAGCTCCTCTAGTCCGGGACAGGGCTCCTACGAGCAGTACTTC. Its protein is CASSSSPGQGSYEQYF.